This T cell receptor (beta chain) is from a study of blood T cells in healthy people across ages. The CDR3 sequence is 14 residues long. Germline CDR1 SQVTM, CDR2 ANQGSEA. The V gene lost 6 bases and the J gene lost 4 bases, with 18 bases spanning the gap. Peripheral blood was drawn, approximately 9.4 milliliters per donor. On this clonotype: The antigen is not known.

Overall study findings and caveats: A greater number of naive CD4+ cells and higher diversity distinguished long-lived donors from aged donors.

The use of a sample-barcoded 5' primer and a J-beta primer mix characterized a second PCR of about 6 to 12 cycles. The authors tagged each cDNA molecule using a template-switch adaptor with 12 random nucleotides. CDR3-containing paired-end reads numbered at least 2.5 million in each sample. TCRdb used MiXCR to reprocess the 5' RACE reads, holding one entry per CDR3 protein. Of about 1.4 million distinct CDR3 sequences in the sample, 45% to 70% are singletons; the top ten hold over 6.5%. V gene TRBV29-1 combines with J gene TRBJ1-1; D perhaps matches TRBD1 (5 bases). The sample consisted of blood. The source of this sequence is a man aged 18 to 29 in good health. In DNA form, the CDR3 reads TGCAGCGTAACCTATGGGGGGATAGGCACTGAAGCTTTCTTT. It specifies CSVTYGGIGTEAFF.